The 11 T cell receptor beta chains below come from one sample, sequenced in a study of vaccination effects on CD4 cells after COVID-19. With the ViraFEST assay, the study expanded antigen-specific CD4+ T cells using viral peptide pools, then sequenced them. Following culture for more than 9 days, CD4+ T cells were isolated. Vaccinees lacked prior SARS-CoV-2 infection and tested negative for nucleocapsid antibodies. No antigen has been identified for these receptors. Clones were sequenced by immunoSEQ multiplex PCR, and TCRdb holds only the in-frame ones, with some missing. The data contain approximately 22,000 clones, approximately 77% of them singletons. Specimen: CD4+ T cells from PBMCs cultured with HCoV-NL63 spike peptides, collected before COVID-19 vaccination. These receptors all come from a human donor who received a COVID-19 vaccine.

V gene TRBV30 combines with J gene TRBJ1-2, with D perhaps TRBD1 (5 bases). Germline lookup yields CDR1 GTSNPN and CDR2 SVGIG (reference sequence). Between the trimmed V and J ends, which lost 1 base and 8 bases, there was a span of 11 bases. The CDR3 extends over 12 amino acids. As DNA, the CDR3 is TGTGCCTGGAGTGGGCAGGGAGGCGGCTACACCTTC. Translating it yields CAWSGQGGGYTF. The whole variable domain, remainder taken from reference TRBV30 and TRBJ1-2, is SQTIHQWPATLVQPVGSPLSLECTVEGTSNPNLYWYRQAAGRGLQLLFYSVGIGQISSEVPQNLSASRPQDRQFILSSKKLLLSDSGFYLCAWSGQGGGYTFGSGTRLTVV.

In DNA form, the CDR3 reads TGTGCCATCAGTGAGGGGGGGACCGGGGAGCTGTTTTTT. Protein: CAISEGGTGELFF. The rearrangement joins TRBV10-3 to TRBJ2-2; D might be TRBD2 (6 bases). The V and J ends lost 2 bases and 5 bases respectively, with 6 bases between them. This CDR3 region has 13 residues. Germline-derived CDR1 and CDR2 are ENHRY and SYGVKD.

The V call is TRBV5-4, the J call TRBJ1-1, with D tentatively TRBD1 (5 bases). V lost 4 bases to trimming and J lost 5 bases, with 12 bases between them. This CDR3 contains 13 residues. Germline CDR1 reads SGHNT; CDR2 reads YYREEE (reference sequence). In DNA, the CDR3 is TGTGCCAGCAGCGCTTGGGGGGGGACTGAAGCTTTCTTT. It is translated as CASSAWGGTEAFF.

V is TRBV2 and J is TRBJ1-4, with D maybe TRBD1 (6 bases). Looked up from germline, CDR1 is SNHLY and CDR2 is FYNNEI. The CDR3 is made up of 14 amino acids. Trimming took 4 bases from V and 4 from J, leaving 10 bases between them. The CDR3 DNA is TGTGCCAGCAGTGTCGGGGGGCGTAATGAAAAACTGTTTTTT. Its translation is CASSVGGRNEKLFF.

This rearrangement joins TRBV6-6 to TRBJ2-7; the D call may be TRBD1 or TRBD2 (5 bases each). This CDR3 spans 15 amino acids. Per germline, CDR1 MNHNY and CDR2 SVGAGI (reference sequence). With 6 bases removed from V and 1 base from J, the gap between germline ends came to 16 bases. DNA of the CDR3: TGTGCCAGCAGGGGAAAACGGGACGGGTCCTACGAGCAGTACTTC. Its protein product is CASRGKRDGSYEQYF.

The genes are TRBV7-2 and TRBJ2-3; possibly TRBD2 for D (7 bases). This CDR3 has 17 residues. Trimming pared 1 base from V and 6 bases from J, leaving 20 bases between. Germline-derived CDR1 and CDR2 are SGHTA and FQGNSA. The CDR3 DNA is TGTGCCAGCAGCTTAGTAGGGGGGGCCATCGTCGCCGATACGCAGTATTTT. This sequence encodes CASSLVGGAIVADTQYF.

The chain joins TRBV7-2 to TRBJ2-5; D is perhaps TRBD1 (5 bases). The length of the CDR3 is 17 residues. Germline CDR1 SGHTA, CDR2 FQGNSA. Trimming pared 0 bases from V and 6 bases from J, leaving 20 bases between. The CDR3 sequence: CASSLAPKGLGVKTQYF. As DNA, the CDR3 is TGTGCCAGCAGCTTAGCGCCTAAAGGGCTAGGGGTAAAGACCCAGTACTTC.

This sequence joins TRBV19 and TRBJ1-3, with unresolved D. Germline lookup yields CDR1 LNHDA and CDR2 SQIVND (reference sequence). V was trimmed by 7 bases and J by 0 bases, leaving 16 bases between them. This CDR3 comprises 16 residues. The CDR3 DNA sequence: TGTGCCAGTACCCCTTACGGGGTCAACTCTGGAAACACCATATATTTT. It encodes CASTPYGVNSGNTIYF.

The rearrangement links TRBV7-2 to TRBJ2-3, with D possibly matching TRBD2 (6 bases). Trimming took 4 bases from V and 4 from J, leaving 12 bases between them. CDR1 SGHTA and CDR2 FQGNSA come from the germline V gene. CDR3 length equals 14 residues. CDR3 nucleotides: TGTGCCAGCAGCTCGCGTTCTAGCGCAGATACGCAGTATTTT. It yields the protein CASSSRSSADTQYF.

The chain combines TRBV7-2 with TRBJ2-5, with 9 bases fitting TRBD2. Germline V lookup: CDR1 SGHTA, CDR2 FQGNSA. CDR3 length equals 15 residues. V gave up 1 base and J gave up 4 bases; unmatched junction bases: 4. The CDR3 spells CASSLGGTSRETQYF. CDR3 nucleotides: TGTGCCAGCAGCTTAGGAGGGACTAGCAGAGAGACCCAGTACTTC.

This clone was seen only a few times. The chain employs TRBV7-9 and TRBJ1-1; TRBD1 might be the D (5 bases). CDR1 is SEHNR and CDR2 is FQNEAQ in the germline V gene (reference sequence). The CDR3 is made up of 13 amino acids. V dropped 6 bases and J dropped 3 bases, with 11 bases sitting between them. CDR3: CASSSQGYTEAFF. CDR3 DNA sequence: TGTGCCAGCAGTTCCCAGGGTTACACTGAAGCTTTCTTT.